This T cell receptor (beta chain) is drawn from a study of blood T cell repertoires in COVID-19. On the study more broadly: COVID-19 samples, acute and convalescent, were from the United States, Italy and Spain. PBMCs, B-cell-depleted T cells, or T cells provided the cDNA or gDNA that made up the material.

Authors' processing steps: Reference gene primer amplification in the assay estimated nucleated cell counts. Profiled with immunoSEQ multiplex PCR; TCRdb holds only in-frame clones, not every one. Clone size and V and J calls were adopted from that table, with D and trimming inferred from the DNA. Altogether 390,000 or so clones are present, more than 80% being singletons, with the ten largest covering approximately 3%. Enrolment of Seattle patients took place during active infection, and they were followed longitudinally. Sequenced sample: peripheral blood. The sequence was obtained from a woman aged 25 to 39 with COVID-19, enrolled during active disease.

The CDR3 coding sequence is TGTGCCACCAGTGGGACGCGGGGGACCCAAGAGACCCAGTACTTC. Residues: CATSGTRGTQETQYF. This chain connects TRBV24-1 to TRBJ2-5; 7 nucleotides agree with TRBD2. The CDR3 sequence is 15 residues long. The V gene end was trimmed by 5 bases and the J gene end by 1 base; junction bases not matched to a gene: 6. Germline V gives CDR1 KGHDR, CDR2 SFDVKD.